This T cell receptor beta chain was sequenced during a study of T cell responses to AZD1222 COVID-19 vaccine. Findings and limits, study-wide: Nearly half of spike-specific TCRs reportedly target unmutated variant regions. Donors, mostly white British, included more females; clonal diversity was possibly underestimated.

Libraries were prepared by immunoSEQ multiplex PCR; TCRdb keeps only in-frame clonotypes and omits some of them. The sample consists of tens of thousands of clones, roughly nine tenths of them appearing once. To note about this clone: Its antigen is currently unknown.

Germline values: CDR1 SGDLS, CDR2 YYNGEE. This CDR3 spans 17 amino acids. Trimming removed 4 bases from V and 8 bases from J; junction bases left unmatched: 19. The chain uses TRBV9 and TRBJ1-2; 8 bases agree with TRBD1. This TCR came from an adult who received the AZD1222 COVID-19 vaccine. The input for sequencing was peripheral blood, taken 28 days after the second AZD1222 dose. CDR3: CASSPQAGTGGLGGYTF. For the CDR3, the DNA is TGTGCCAGCAGCCCCCAAGCCGGGACAGGTGGGCTCGGAGGCTACACCTTC.